The 32 T cell receptor beta chains below all came from one sample that was sequenced in a study of shared T cell receptors in the human thymus. The table came from immunoSEQ multiplex PCR; TCRdb's copy has only in-frame clones and leaves some out. This repertoire shows some 700,000 clones, around 89% found once; its top ten account for around 0.0099%. The data were also submitted as part of a second study, on human thymus T cells.

Input material: thymocytes. These TCRs come from a boy younger than two with a congenital heart defect.

This chain uses TRBV5-1 with TRBJ2-5; tentatively, D is TRBD1 (7 bases). Trimming shortened V by 4 bases and J by 0 bases, and 13 bases separated the two germline ends. Per germline, CDR1 SGHRS and CDR2 YFSETQ. The CDR3 extends over 15 amino acids. In nucleotides, the CDR3 is TGCGCCAGCAGCGCCGGGGGACAGTACCAAGAGACCCAGTACTTC. Amino acids: CASSAGGQYQETQYF.

V and J are TRBV19 and TRBJ2-7; 14 nucleotides agree with TRBD2. Germline V gives CDR1 LNHDA, CDR2 SQIVND (reference sequence). The CDR3 runs 16 residues. V dropped 5 bases and J dropped 5; count of bases not matched to a gene: 8. CDR3 sequence: CASSPTSGRAGNEQYF. CDR3 DNA sequence: TGTGCCAGTAGTCCGACTAGCGGGAGGGCCGGAAACGAGCAGTACTTC. The whole variable domain, remainder taken from reference TRBV19 and TRBJ2-7, is DGGITQSPKYLFRKEGQNVTLSCEQNLNHDAMYWYRQDPGQGLRLIYYSQIVNDFQKGDIAEGYSVSREKKESFPLTVTSAQKNPTAFYLCASSPTSGRAGNEQYFGPGTRLTVT.

V is TRBV30 and J is TRBJ2-2, with 11 positions matching TRBD2. CDR1 and CDR2 from the germline V gene are GTSNPN and SVGIG (reference sequence). Losses at the gene ends were 0 bases for V and 7 bases for J; bases not matched to a gene: 7. This CDR3 comprises 16 residues. DNA of the CDR3: TGTGCCTGGAGTGTACGGGCTAGCGGGAGGAACGGGGAGCTGTTTTTT. Translating it yields CAWSVRASGRNGELFF.

The rearrangement links TRBV25-1 to TRBJ1-2; TRBD1 matches 7 bases. The V gene's germline CDR1 is MGHDK and CDR2 SYGVNS. Trimming removed 4 bases from V and 5 bases from J; junction bases left unmatched: 10. This CDR3 region has 15 residues. The CDR3 DNA reads TGTGCCAGCAGTGTAGAGGCAGGGGGTAATTATGGCTACACCTTC. Its translation: CASSVEAGGNYGYTF.

This chain connects TRBV5-6 to TRBJ2-6; 8 nucleotides line up with TRBD1. V shed 3 bases and J 4 bases; nucleotides not matched to a gene: 12. This CDR3 is 18 amino acids long. Germline CDR1 is SGHDT and CDR2 is YYEEEE. CDR3 in DNA: TGTGCCAGCAGCTCAGGACCGGGACAGGTCTTGGGGGCCAACGTCCTGACTTTC. This sequence encodes CASSSGPGQVLGANVLTF.

V is TRBV19 and J is TRBJ1-2; 10 nucleotides align to TRBD1. Germline V gene sequence: CDR1 LNHDA, CDR2 SQIVND (reference sequence). The CDR3 length is 15 residues. The trim removed 5 bases at V and 4 bases at J, leaving 7 bases unmatched. CDR3 sequence (DNA): TGTGCCAGTAGTCCGCGGGACAGGGGTAGCTATGGCTACACCTTC. Protein product: CASSPRDRGSYGYTF.

The V call is TRBV4-1, the J call TRBJ1-2, with 9 bases aligning to TRBD1. The V and J ends lost 7 bases and 7 bases, in that order; junction bases with no gene match: 10. The germline CDR1 and CDR2 sequences are MGHRA and YSYEKL. The CDR3 has 14 amino acids. DNA of the CDR3: TGCGCCAGCACCCCCGGGACAGGGATGAGTGGCTACACCTTC. Translating it yields CASTPGTGMSGYTF.

The chain has TRBV2 and TRBJ2-7; TRBD1 is a possible D gene (5 bases). The CDR3 is 13 residues long. V was trimmed by 3 bases and J by 7 bases, leaving 13 bases between them. Per the germline V gene, CDR1 is SNHLY and CDR2 is FYNNEI. The CDR3 nucleotides are TGTGCCAGCAGTGAGGCAGGGTTTTGGGAGCAGTACTTC. Translated: CASSEAGFWEQYF.

This chain's CDR3 is CASSLMGGNTGELFF. The CDR3 bases are TGCGCCAGCAGCTTAATGGGGGGAAACACCGGGGAGCTGTTTTTT. This chain joins TRBV4-3 and TRBJ2-2, with a weak D call TRBD2 (6 bases). Germline V gives CDR1 LGHNA, CDR2 YSLEER. Trimming shortened V by 5 bases and J by 2 bases, and 12 bases separated the two germline ends. The CDR3 length is 15 residues.

The V gene is TRBV7-2, the J gene TRBJ2-7; no clear D gene. The V gene's germline CDR1 is SGHTA and CDR2 FQGNSA. V gave up 1 base and J gave up 0 bases, with 10 bases separating them. This CDR3 region has 15 residues. The DNA for the CDR3 is TGTGCCAGCAGCTTAGGGTACGGGTCCTCCTACGAGCAGTACTTC. Protein: CASSLGYGSSYEQYF.

This clone was counted once. The V call is TRBV5-1, the J call TRBJ2-7; 12 nucleotides line up with TRBD1. Germline trimming cut 3 bases from V and 5 bases from J; bases unmatched to any gene: 6. Germline V gene sequence: CDR1 SGHRS, CDR2 YFSETQ. The CDR3 consists of 15 residues. CDR3 amino acids: CASSSRDRGLHEQYF. CDR3 sequence (DNA): TGCGCCAGCAGCTCCCGGGACAGGGGGCTCCACGAGCAGTACTTC.

The rearrangement joins TRBV10-3 to TRBJ2-1; TRBD2 aligns across 8 bases. This CDR3 contains 15 residues. Per germline, CDR1 ENHRY and CDR2 SYGVKD. J lost 4 bases, V lost 7 bases, and 9 bases had no gene match. CDR3 bases: TGTGCCATCACTCCTGGTAGCGGGGAATACAATGAGCAGTTCTTC. It yields the protein CAITPGSGEYNEQFF.

V is TRBV4-2 and J is TRBJ2-5, with TRBD2 matching 7 bases. The CDR3 is 14 amino acids. CDR1 is LGHNA, CDR2 YNFKEQ, per germline. With V trimmed by 4 bases and J by 5 bases, 7 bases remained unmatched. This CDR3 reads CASSRPGGSETQYF. CDR3 coding DNA: TGTGCCAGCAGCCGCCCAGGCGGGAGTGAGACCCAGTACTTC.

The chain recombines TRBV5-6 with TRBJ2-2, with D perhaps TRBD2 (6 bases). Germline assignment: CDR1 SGHDT and CDR2 YYEEEE. Trimming took off 7 bases at V and 7 bases at J, with 14 bases between the two ends. This CDR3 contains 13 residues. The CDR3 DNA follows: TGTGCCAGCGGACCTCGCGGGATCGGGGAGCTGTTTTTT. Residues: CASGPRGIGELFF.

The genes are TRBV7-2 and TRBJ2-7; D perhaps matches TRBD2 (5 bases). The CDR3 covers 13 residues. Per germline, CDR1 SGHTA and CDR2 FQGNSA. With 4 bases removed from V and 1 base from J, the gap between germline ends came to 8 bases. The CDR3 DNA is TGTGCCAGCAGCTCGACTAAATCCTACGAGCAGTACTTC. Translating it yields CASSSTKSYEQYF.

J is TRBJ1-2 and V is TRBV19; 8 bases are shared with TRBD1. Trimming at V came to 0 bases and at J to 2 bases, leaving 2 bases not matched to a gene. CDR1 LNHDA and CDR2 SQIVND come from the germline V gene (reference sequence). The CDR3 has 15 amino acids. CDR3 in amino acids: CASSIDRTGNYGYTF. The CDR3 DNA reads as TGTGCCAGTAGTATAGACCGGACAGGGAACTATGGCTACACCTTC. The whole variable domain, filled in from reference TRBV19 and TRBJ1-2, reads DGGITQSPKYLFRKEGQNVTLSCEQNLNHDAMYWYRQDPGQGLRLIYYSQIVNDFQKGDIAEGYSVSREKKESFPLTVTSAQKNPTAFYLCASSIDRTGNYGYTFGSGTRLTVV.

The CDR3, as DNA: TGTGCCAGCAGCCCCCGACCCGACAGGGCACCCTACGAGCAGTACTTC. Protein product: CASSPRPDRAPYEQYF. The J gene is TRBJ2-7, the V gene TRBV28; 7 positions agree with TRBD1. The J segment lost 2 bases and the V segment lost 6 bases, leaving 13 bases of the junction unmatched. Germline CDR1 and CDR2: MDHEN and SYDVKM. This CDR3 is built from 16 residues.

The rearrangement links TRBV19 to TRBJ2-3, with TRBD2 matching over 7 bases. Germline CDR1 LNHDA, CDR2 SQIVND (reference sequence). Trimming at V came to 7 bases and at J to 0 bases, leaving 25 bases not matched to a gene. This CDR3 contains 21 residues. The CDR3 is CASISGQLSRTQFQSTDTQYF. In nucleotides, the CDR3 is TGTGCCAGTATTAGCGGGCAACTTAGTCGAACCCAATTCCAAAGCACAGATACGCAGTATTTT.

This sequence joins TRBV7-9 and TRBJ1-1, with D perhaps matching TRBD1 (5 bases). CDR3 length: 18 amino acids. The V gene lost 1 base and the J gene lost 4 bases, with 22 bases spanning the gap. Germline V gene sequence: CDR1 SEHNR, CDR2 FQNEAQ (reference sequence). The CDR3 nucleotides are TGTGCCAGCAGCTTAGGTCCCATGGGGCTGGGTAACTCCACTGAAGCTTTCTTT. It codes for CASSLGPMGLGNSTEAFF.

The chain uses TRBV6-4 and TRBJ1-1; tentative D call: TRBD1 (5 bases). Germline-derived CDR1 and CDR2 are MRHNA and SNTAGT. Trimming stripped 3 bases from V and 4 bases from J, with 18 bases between. The CDR3 consists of 16 residues. The CDR3 region has the DNA TGTGCCAGCAGTGAGAGGCTAGGAGGGGCCCCCACTGAAGCTTTCTTT. This translates into CASSERLGGAPTEAFF.

This clone was picked up one time. The CDR3 sequence: CASSLPRDGGRTYEQYF. The CDR3 coding sequence is TGTGCCAGCAGCTTGCCGCGGGACGGTGGGAGGACCTACGAGCAGTACTTC. The J gene is TRBJ2-7, the V gene TRBV5-5, with D tentatively TRBD2 (6 bases). V dropped 1 base and J dropped 2 bases, with 19 bases sitting between them. The CDR3 length is 17 residues. From germline, CDR1 is SGHKS and CDR2 YYEKEE (reference sequence).

J is TRBJ2-3 and V is TRBV5-1; TRBD2 agrees at 7 bases. CDR1 and CDR2 from the germline V gene are SGHRS and YFSETQ. The CDR3 is 15 amino acids. After removal of 0 bases from V and 5 bases from J, the junction contained 6 bases not matched to a gene. The CDR3 nucleotides are TGCGCCAGCAGCTTGGGGGGAGGGCCGGGAGATACGCAGTATTTT. Translation gives CASSLGGGPGDTQYF.

This clone turned up a few times. The genes are TRBV18 and TRBJ2-7; D perhaps matches TRBD2 (6 bases). The CDR3 extends over 14 amino acids. Germline V lookup: CDR1 KGHSH, CDR2 LQKENI. V was clipped by 0 bases and J by 6 bases, with 12 bases between them. The DNA for the CDR3 is TGTGCCAGCTCACCACCGCAGGAGGGTGGCGAGCAGTACTTC. Translation gives CASSPPQEGGEQYF.

CDR3 DNA sequence: TGTGCCAGCAGCTTCCGCAGGGAATTCGGCAATCAGCCCCAGCATTTT. Translation: CASSFRREFGNQPQHF. This chain connects TRBV5-6 to TRBJ1-5; D is perhaps TRBD1 (5 bases). The V gene lost 2 bases and the J gene lost 2 bases, with 14 bases spanning the gap. CDR3 size: 16 residues. Germline values: CDR1 SGHDT, CDR2 YYEEEE.

V gene TRBV4-2 combines with J gene TRBJ2-7; tentative D call: TRBD2 (5 bases). Trimming cost V 4 bases and J 0 bases, with 19 bases left between them. Per the germline V gene, CDR1 is LGHNA and CDR2 is YNFKEQ. The CDR3 has 17 amino acids. CDR3: CASSPNAPPSHSYEQYF. For the CDR3, the DNA is TGTGCCAGCAGCCCCAACGCCCCCCCTAGCCACTCCTACGAGCAGTACTTC.

This rearrangement joins TRBV6-6 to TRBJ2-7, with D possibly matching TRBD1 (5 bases). V dropped 8 bases and J dropped 2 bases, with 16 bases sitting between them. CDR3 size: 14 residues. Germline loops: CDR1 MNHNY, CDR2 SVGAGI (reference sequence). The CDR3 reads CASLGPGPPYEQYF. CDR3 sequence (DNA): TGTGCCAGCTTAGGGCCAGGGCCCCCCTACGAGCAGTACTTC.

Concerning this clone: A read error may produce the germline difference seen at one junction end. This chain joins TRBV5-8 and TRBJ2-1, with 10 nucleotides matching TRBD2. The germline gives CDR1 SGHTS, CDR2 YDEGEE. CDR3 length equals 13 residues. CDR3 amino acids: CATSGRDDNEQFF. CDR3 DNA sequence: TGTGCCACCAGCGGGAGGGATGACAATGAGCAGTTCTTC.

The chain couples TRBV28 to TRBJ1-5; TRBD1 is a possible D gene (5 bases). Germline assignment: CDR1 MDHEN and CDR2 SYDVKM. CDR3 size: 15 residues. V shed 6 bases and J shed 8 bases, with 20 bases lying between them. Here the CDR3 DNA reads TGTGCCAGCAGGCTAACCCCCCAGGGAAGGAAGCCCCAGCATTTT. Translation: CASRLTPQGRKPQHF.

V and J are TRBV7-6 and TRBJ2-5; 7 nucleotides line up with TRBD2. CDR3 size: 13 residues. Germline lookup yields CDR1 SGHVS and CDR2 FNYEAQ. Trimming cost V 5 bases and J 7 bases; bases outside gene matches: 7. CDR3 coding DNA: TGTGCCAGCAGCCAGTGGGGAGGGTTGACCCAGTACTTC. It is translated as CASSQWGGLTQYF.

The J gene is TRBJ2-1, the V gene TRBV5-6; D is ambiguous. V lost 3 bases to trimming and J lost 4 bases, with 11 bases between them. This CDR3 spans 14 amino acids. CDR1 and CDR2 (germline): SGHDT, YYEEEE. The CDR3 sequence: CASSSWPRYNEQFF. CDR3 DNA: TGTGCCAGCAGCTCATGGCCCCGATACAATGAGCAGTTCTTC.

A single count supports this clone. J is TRBJ1-2 and V is TRBV14; 7 nucleotides line up with TRBD1. The CDR3 loop spans 14 amino acids. Germline V lookup: CDR1 SGHDN, CDR2 FVKESK. After removal of 4 bases from V and 5 bases from J, the junction contained 7 bases not matched to a gene. The CDR3 sequence: CASSLGQRIYGYTF. CDR3 nucleotide sequence: TGTGCCAGCAGCCTGGGACAGAGGATTTATGGCTACACCTTC.

This clone is a singleton in its sample. The chain has TRBV19 and TRBJ1-5, with a tentative D call TRBD1 (5 bases). Germline V gives CDR1 LNHDA, CDR2 SQIVND (reference sequence). The CDR3 has 15 amino acids. V shed 10 bases and J shed 0 bases, with 16 bases lying between them. CDR3 sequence reads: CANPGEGTSNQPQHF. CDR3 bases: TGTGCCAACCCGGGGGAGGGAACTAGCAATCAGCCCCAGCATTTT. Filled out from reference TRBV19 and TRBJ1-5, the complete variable domain reads DGGITQSPKYLFRKEGQNVTLSCEQNLNHDAMYWYRQDPGQGLRLIYYSQIVNDFQKGDIAEGYSVSREKKESFPLTVTSAQKNPTAFYLCANPGEGTSNQPQHFGDGTRLSIL.